A selection of T cell receptor beta chains follows, all from one sample in a study of blood T cell repertoires in COVID-19. Sequencing used immunoSEQ multiplex PCR; TCRdb keeps in-frame clones, though not all of them. Of fewer than 250,000 clones in the sample, about 88% were seen once. The sequencing sample was made of peripheral blood. The receptor source for this set is a woman aged 40-49 years who had recovered from COVID-19. Each CDR3 is given with its conserved first and last residue. The D gene is left open where the match is weak.

V	D	J	CDR3	DNA
TRBV7-2	TRBD1	TRBJ1-2	CASSLGTGVGYTF	TGTGCCAGCAGCTTGGGGACAGGGGTAGGCTACACCTTC
TRBV18	-	TRBJ2-6	CASSPPQPFSGANVLTF	TGTGCCAGCTCACCTCCACAGCCTTTCTCTGGGGCCAACGTCCTGACTTTC
TRBV27	TRBD1	TRBJ1-3	CASSLSGTGVSRNTIYF	TGTGCCAGCAGTTTATCGGGGACAGGGGTCTCTAGAAACACCATATATTTT
TRBV11-3	-	TRBJ2-1	CASSLGRLNEQFF	TGTGCCAGCAGCTTAGGGAGGCTCAATGAGCAGTTCTTC
TRBV27	-	TRBJ1-5	CASNSRGRNQPQHF	TGTGCCAGCAATTCTAGAGGTCGCAATCAGCCCCAGCATTTT
TRBV7-3	TRBD1	TRBJ1-2	CASSPGTGLGYTF	TGTGCCAGCAGCCCCGGGACAGGGCTTGGCTACACCTTC
TRBV3-1/TRBV3-2	-	TRBJ1-5	CASSQGEDQPQHF	TGTGCCAGCAGCCAAGGGGAGGATCAGCCCCAGCATTTT
TRBV19	TRBD1	TRBJ2-6	CASMISGQGALGANVLTF	TGTGCCAGTATGATTTCTGGCCAGGGGGCTTTGGGGGCCAACGTCCTGACTTTC
TRBV9	TRBD1	TRBJ1-6	CASSVETGESYNSPLHF	TGTGCCAGCAGCGTAGAGACAGGGGAATCCTATAATTCACCCCTCCACTTT
TRBV3-1/TRBV3-2	-	TRBJ1-1	CASSQINEAFF	TGTGCCAGCAGCCAAATTAATGAAGCTTTCTTT